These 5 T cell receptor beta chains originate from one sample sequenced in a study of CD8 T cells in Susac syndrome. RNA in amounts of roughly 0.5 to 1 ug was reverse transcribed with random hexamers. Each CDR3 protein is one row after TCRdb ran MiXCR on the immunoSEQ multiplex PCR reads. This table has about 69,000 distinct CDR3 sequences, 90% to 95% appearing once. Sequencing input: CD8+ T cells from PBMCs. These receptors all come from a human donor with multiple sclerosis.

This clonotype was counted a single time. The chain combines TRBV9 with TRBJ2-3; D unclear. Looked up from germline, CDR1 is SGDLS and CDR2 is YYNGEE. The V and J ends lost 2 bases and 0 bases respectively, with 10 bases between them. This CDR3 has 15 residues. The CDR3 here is CASSVTETSTDTQYF. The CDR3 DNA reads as TGTGCCAGCAGCGTTACTGAGACTAGCACAGATACGCAGTATTTT.

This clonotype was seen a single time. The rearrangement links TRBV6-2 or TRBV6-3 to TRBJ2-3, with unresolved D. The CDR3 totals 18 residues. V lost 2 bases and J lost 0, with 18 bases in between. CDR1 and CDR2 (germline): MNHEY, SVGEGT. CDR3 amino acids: CASSYPSRGGSSTDTQYF. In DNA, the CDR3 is TGTGCCAGCAGTTACCCGAGCCGCGGCGGTTCTAGCACAGATACGCAGTATTTT.

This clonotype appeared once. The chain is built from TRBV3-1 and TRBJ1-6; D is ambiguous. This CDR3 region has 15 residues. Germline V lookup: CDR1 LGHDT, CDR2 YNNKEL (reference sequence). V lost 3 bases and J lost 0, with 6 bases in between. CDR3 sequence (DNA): TGTGCCAGCAGCCAGATGAGCTCCTATAATTCACCCCTCCACTTT. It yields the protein CASSQMSSYNSPLHF.

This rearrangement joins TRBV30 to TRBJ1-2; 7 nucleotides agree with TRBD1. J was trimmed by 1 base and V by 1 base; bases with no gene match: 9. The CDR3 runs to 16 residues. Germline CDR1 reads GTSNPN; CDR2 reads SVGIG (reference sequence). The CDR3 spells CAWSETGRSLNYGYTF. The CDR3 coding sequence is TGTGCCTGGAGTGAGACAGGGCGCAGCCTTAACTATGGCTACACCTTC. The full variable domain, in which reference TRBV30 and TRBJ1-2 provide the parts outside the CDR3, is SQTIHQWPATLVQPVGSPLSLECTVEGTSNPNLYWYRQAAGRGLQLLFYSVGIGQISSEVPQNLSASRPQDRQFILSSKKLLLSDSGFYLCAWSETGRSLNYGYTFGSGTRLTVV.

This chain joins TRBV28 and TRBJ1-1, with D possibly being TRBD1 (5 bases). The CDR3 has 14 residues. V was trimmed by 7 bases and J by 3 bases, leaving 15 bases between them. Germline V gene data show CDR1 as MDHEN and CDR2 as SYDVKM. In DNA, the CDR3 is TGTGCCAGCACCCCCCAGGGAATGTACACTGAAGCTTTCTTT. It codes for CASTPQGMYTEAFF.